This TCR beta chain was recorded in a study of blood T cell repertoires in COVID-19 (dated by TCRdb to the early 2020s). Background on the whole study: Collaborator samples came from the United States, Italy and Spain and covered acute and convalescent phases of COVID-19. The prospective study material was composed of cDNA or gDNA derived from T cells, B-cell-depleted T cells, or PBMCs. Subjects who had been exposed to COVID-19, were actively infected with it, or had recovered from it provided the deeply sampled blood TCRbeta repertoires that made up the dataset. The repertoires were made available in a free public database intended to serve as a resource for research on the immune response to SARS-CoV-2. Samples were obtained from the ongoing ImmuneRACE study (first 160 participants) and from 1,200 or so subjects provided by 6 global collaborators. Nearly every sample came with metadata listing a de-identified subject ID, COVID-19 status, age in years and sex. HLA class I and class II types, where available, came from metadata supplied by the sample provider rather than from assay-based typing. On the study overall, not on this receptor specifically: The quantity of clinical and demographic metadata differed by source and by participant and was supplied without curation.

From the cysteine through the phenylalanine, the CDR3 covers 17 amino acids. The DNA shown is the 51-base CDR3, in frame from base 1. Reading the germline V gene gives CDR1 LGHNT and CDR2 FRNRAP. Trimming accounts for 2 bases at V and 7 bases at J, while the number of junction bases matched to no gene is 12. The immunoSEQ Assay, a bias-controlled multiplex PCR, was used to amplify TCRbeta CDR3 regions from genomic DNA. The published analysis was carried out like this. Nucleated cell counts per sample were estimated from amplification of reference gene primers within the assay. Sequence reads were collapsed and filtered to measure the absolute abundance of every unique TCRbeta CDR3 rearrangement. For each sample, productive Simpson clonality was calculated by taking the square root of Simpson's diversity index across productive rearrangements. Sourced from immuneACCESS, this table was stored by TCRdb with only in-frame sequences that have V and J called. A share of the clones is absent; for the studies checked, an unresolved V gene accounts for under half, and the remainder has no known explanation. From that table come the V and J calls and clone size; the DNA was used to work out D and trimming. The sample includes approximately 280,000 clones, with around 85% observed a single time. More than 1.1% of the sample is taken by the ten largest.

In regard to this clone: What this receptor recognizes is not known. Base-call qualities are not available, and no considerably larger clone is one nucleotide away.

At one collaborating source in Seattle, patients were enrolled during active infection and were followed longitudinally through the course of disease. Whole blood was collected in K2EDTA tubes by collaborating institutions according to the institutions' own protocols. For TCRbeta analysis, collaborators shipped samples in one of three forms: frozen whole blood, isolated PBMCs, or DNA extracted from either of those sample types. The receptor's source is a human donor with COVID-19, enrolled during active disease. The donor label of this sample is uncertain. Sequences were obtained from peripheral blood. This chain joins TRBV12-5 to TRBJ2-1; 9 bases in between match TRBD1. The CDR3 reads CASGLPPTGGVVNEQFF. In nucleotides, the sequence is TGTGCTAGTGGTTTGCCTCCGACAGGGGGGGTTGTAAATGAGCAGTTCTTC.